The 21 T cell receptor beta chains reported below all come from one sample, sequenced in a study of blood T cell repertoires in COVID-19. Some clones are missing from TCRdb's copy, which holds only in-frame ones; the method was immunoSEQ multiplex PCR. In the table there are 200,000 to 250,000 clones, under 90% of which are singletons. The sample comprised peripheral blood. The receptors stem from a woman older than 75 with active or convalescent COVID-19.

Details on this clone: Other DNA sequences from this sample encode an identical CDR3 as well. The gene calls are TRBV27 and TRBJ2-7, with a weak D call TRBD1 (5 bases). V lost 1 base and J 2 bases, leaving 12 bases between the germline ends. Germline CDR1 is MNHEY and CDR2 is SMNVEV (reference sequence). The CDR3 sequence is 15 residues long. CDR3 residues: CASSLLGQDTYEQYF. The CDR3 DNA is TGTGCCAGCAGTTTATTAGGTCAGGACACCTACGAGCAGTACTTC.

The chain has TRBV5-6 and TRBJ2-7, with D perhaps TRBD2 (6 bases). CDR1 SGHDT and CDR2 YYEEEE come from the germline V gene. The V end was cut by 5 bases, the J end by 3 bases, with 15 bases between. There are 14 residues in the CDR3. CDR3 amino acids: CASRLTGEIYEQYF. CDR3 in DNA: TGTGCCAGCAGGTTAACGGGGGAGATCTACGAGCAGTACTTC.

The chain recombines TRBV7-2 with TRBJ2-3, with 9 nucleotides matching TRBD1. This CDR3 is built from 14 residues. V dropped 3 bases and J dropped 7; count of bases not matched to a gene: 5. In germline, CDR1 is SGHTA, CDR2 FQGNSA. The CDR3 reads CASSLGTGLYTQYF. The CDR3 bases are TGTGCCAGCAGCTTGGGGACAGGGCTTTATACGCAGTATTTT.

As regards this clone: Additional DNA sequences in this sample encode the identical CDR3. This chain links TRBV7-2 with TRBJ2-3, with 9 bases that match TRBD2. CDR3 length equals 15 residues. Germline CDR1 SGHTA, CDR2 FQGNSA. The trim removed 4 bases at V and 1 base at J, leaving 3 bases unmatched. CDR3 protein: CASSSWTSGTDTQYF. Here the CDR3 DNA reads TGTGCCAGCAGCTCCTGGACTAGCGGCACAGATACGCAGTATTTT.

The CDR3 is CASSILGTGGRETQYF. CDR3 DNA sequence: TGTGCCAGCAGCATCCTAGGGACAGGGGGCCGGGAGACCCAGTACTTC. The chain uses TRBV7-9 and TRBJ2-5, with 12 positions matching TRBD1. Trimming took 5 bases from V and 5 from J; bases not matched to a gene: 9. This CDR3 comprises 16 residues. Germline V CDR1 and CDR2: SEHNR, FQNEAQ (reference sequence).

The sample holds one count of this clone. V is TRBV28 and J is TRBJ2-7; perhaps TRBD2 as D (6 bases). CDR3 length: 16 residues. The ends were cut back, 7 bases at V and 1 base at J, with 20 bases in the middle. The V gene's germline CDR1 is MDHEN and CDR2 SYDVKM. The CDR3 DNA is TGTGCCAGCACTCCCACTTGGGGGACTTCTTCCTACGAGCAGTACTTC. This encodes CASTPTWGTSSYEQYF.

The chain is built from TRBV7-3 and TRBJ2-3, with TRBD1 as a possible D gene (6 bases). In germline, CDR1 is SGHTA, CDR2 FQGTGA. This CDR3 has 15 residues. Trimming removed 5 bases from V and 1 base from J, with 13 bases in between. The CDR3 loop reads CASSPHGQRTDTQYF. CDR3 nucleotides: TGTGCCAGCAGCCCACACGGACAGCGCACAGATACGCAGTATTTT.

The chain has TRBV19 and TRBJ2-2; D uncertain. CDR1 is LNHDA, CDR2 SQIVND, per germline (reference sequence). V was clipped by 5 bases and J by 1 base, with 8 bases between them. The CDR3 sequence is 14 residues long. The CDR3 region has the DNA TGTGCCAGTAGTTTGTCTCGGAACACCGGGGAGCTGTTTTTT. Translation gives CASSLSRNTGELFF.

This clone was seen a few times. The gene calls are TRBV5-1 and TRBJ1-5, with 10 bases matching TRBD1. The CDR3 is 15 amino acids. J lost 4 bases, V lost 2 bases, and 3 bases had no gene match. In germline, CDR1 is SGHRS, CDR2 YFSETQ. The CDR3 DNA reads as TGCGCCAGCAGCTTAAGGACAGGGGGAAATCAGCCCCAGCATTTT. It translates to CASSLRTGGNQPQHF.

In its sample, this clone was seen once. This chain connects TRBV11-3 to TRBJ2-7, with 8 nucleotides matching TRBD2. V shed 5 bases and J 4 bases; nucleotides not matched to a gene: 7. Germline V lookup: CDR1 SGHNT, CDR2 YENEEA. This CDR3 is 14 amino acids long. Here the CDR3 DNA reads TGTGCCAGCAGCCCGGGGTCTAGCGGGTACGAGCAGTACTTC. Its translation: CASSPGSSGYEQYF.

The chain recombines TRBV19 with TRBJ2-7; TRBD2 matches 7 bases. Germline trimming cut 11 bases from V and 4 bases from J; bases unmatched to any gene: 17. Germline V gene lookup returns CDR1 LNHDA and CDR2 SQIVND (reference sequence). The CDR3 is made up of 15 amino acids. CDR3 DNA: TGTGCCCCTCCGGGGCGGGGGAGGGGTATTTACGAGCAGTACTTC. Translated: CAPPGRGRGIYEQYF.

The chain carries TRBV5-6 and TRBJ1-2, with D possibly TRBD1 on 6 matching bases. The V end was cut by 8 bases, the J end by 7 bases, with 21 bases between. Per germline, CDR1 SGHDT and CDR2 YYEEEE. The CDR3 has 14 amino acids. The CDR3 region is CASARVGGVGGYTF. The DNA of the CDR3 is TGTGCCAGTGCCCGGGTTGGGGGCGTTGGTGGCTACACCTTC.

The V gene is TRBV14, the J gene TRBJ2-7; perhaps TRBD2 as D (6 bases). The germline V gene encodes CDR1 SGHDN and CDR2 FVKESK. V lost 4 bases and J lost 4, with 14 bases in between. CDR3 length: 14 amino acids. CDR3: CASSRLGGPYEQYF. The DNA for the CDR3 is TGTGCCAGCAGCCGCCTGGGGGGTCCTTACGAGCAGTACTTC.

The chain links TRBV4-3 to TRBJ2-2; 12 bases are shared with TRBD2. Per germline, CDR1 LGHNA and CDR2 YSLEER. The CDR3 runs 17 residues. Germline trimming cut 3 bases from V and 4 bases from J; bases unmatched to any gene: 6. The CDR3 reads CASSQLAGGLGTGELFF. The CDR3 DNA follows: TGCGCCAGCAGCCAGCTAGCGGGAGGGTTGGGCACCGGGGAGCTGTTTTTT.

The V and J genes are TRBV7-2 and TRBJ2-5; D gene ambiguous. There are 13 residues in the CDR3. V lost 2 bases, J lost 5 bases, and 9 bases lay in between. From germline, CDR1 is SGHTA and CDR2 FQGNSA. CDR3 nucleotides: TGTGCCAGCAGCTTAAGTAGCTGGGAGACCCAGTACTTC. Encoded protein: CASSLSSWETQYF.

A few counts support this clone. CDR3 DNA: TGTGCCAGCAGTCTAGGTTCCAATCCGGGACAGGGGTCCTACGAGCAGTACTTC. It translates to CASSLGSNPGQGSYEQYF. The rearrangement uses TRBV28 and TRBJ2-7, with 10 bases identical to TRBD1. The junction had 14 bases not matched to a gene; V was cut back by 5 bases and J by 1 base. The CDR3 is 18 amino acids. Germline-derived CDR1 and CDR2 are MDHEN and SYDVKM.

This clone was recorded a few times. The CDR3 DNA is TGTGCTAGTGGTATGGGACTAGCGGGAGGGCATCTGGGGGAGCTGTTTTTT. Protein sequence: CASGMGLAGGHLGELFF. V is TRBV12-5 and J is TRBJ2-2, with 16 bases matching TRBD2. The germline gives CDR1 LGHNT, CDR2 FRNRAP. This CDR3 contains 17 residues. V lost 5 bases and J lost 8; bases outside the gene matches: 8.

This sequence joins TRBV9 and TRBJ2-7; TRBD2 matches 13 bases. This CDR3 has 18 residues. The V segment lost 4 bases and the J segment 2 bases; nucleotides outside the gene matches: 12. Germline CDR1 SGDLS, CDR2 YYNGEE. CDR3 bases: TGTGCCAGCAGCTCCGGACTAGCGGGAGATCAGACGGCCTACGAGCAGTACTTC. Residues: CASSSGLAGDQTAYEQYF. The full variable domain, rest sourced from reference TRBV9 and TRBJ2-7, is DSGVTQTPKHLITATGQRVTLRCSPRSGDLSVYWYQQSLDQGLQFLIQYYNGEERAKGNILERFSAQQFPDLHSELNLSSLELGDSALYFCASSSGLAGDQTAYEQYFGPGTRLTVT.

This chain connects TRBV9 to TRBJ2-2, with D perhaps TRBD1 (6 bases). V gave up 4 bases and J gave up 2 bases, with 12 bases separating them. Germline lookup yields CDR1 SGDLS and CDR2 YYNGEE. The CDR3 spans 15 residues. CDR3 in amino acids: CASSIGTPNTGELFF. The CDR3 DNA reads TGTGCCAGCAGCATCGGGACACCAAACACCGGGGAGCTGTTTTTT. Drawing the rest from reference TRBV9 and TRBJ2-2, the complete variable domain is DSGVTQTPKHLITATGQRVTLRCSPRSGDLSVYWYQQSLDQGLQFLIQYYNGEERAKGNILERFSAQQFPDLHSELNLSSLELGDSALYFCASSIGTPNTGELFFGEGSRLTVL.

The chain joins TRBV7-3 to TRBJ2-7; D is possibly TRBD1 (6 bases). CDR3 length: 14 residues. Per the germline V gene, CDR1 is SGHTA and CDR2 is FQGTGA. The V and J ends lost 0 bases and 3 bases respectively, with 9 bases between them. The CDR3 bases are TGTGCCAGCAGCTTAACAGGGGGTGACTACGAGCAGTACTTC. Protein product: CASSLTGGDYEQYF.

This clone is a singleton in its sample. The chain recombines TRBV9 with TRBJ2-7, with D tentatively TRBD1 (6 bases). With 0 bases removed from V and 4 bases from J, the gap between germline ends came to 17 bases. This CDR3 comprises 16 residues. The germline CDR1 and CDR2 sequences are SGDLS and YYNGEE. In nucleotides, the CDR3 is TGTGCCAGCAGCGTAGCCTCGACAGGAAGTCTATACGAGCAGTACTTC. Amino acid sequence: CASSVASTGSLYEQYF.